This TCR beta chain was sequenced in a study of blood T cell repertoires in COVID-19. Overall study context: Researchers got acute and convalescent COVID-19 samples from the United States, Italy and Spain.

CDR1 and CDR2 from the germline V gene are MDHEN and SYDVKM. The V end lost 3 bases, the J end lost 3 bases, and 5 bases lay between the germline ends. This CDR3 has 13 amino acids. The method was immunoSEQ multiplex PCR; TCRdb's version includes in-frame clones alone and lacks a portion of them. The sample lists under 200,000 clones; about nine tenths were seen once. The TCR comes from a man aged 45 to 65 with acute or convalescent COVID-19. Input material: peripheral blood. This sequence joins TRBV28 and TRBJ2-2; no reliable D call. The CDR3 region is CASSFIYTGELFF. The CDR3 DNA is TGTGCCAGCAGTTTTATCTACACCGGGGAGCTGTTTTTT.